This entry lists 9 T cell receptor beta chains sequenced from one sample in a study of blood T cell repertoires in COVID-19. The protocol was immunoSEQ multiplex PCR, while the TCRdb copy is restricted to in-frame clones and leaves out a portion. The sample has over 110,000 clones; 84% are singletons. Material for sequencing was PBMCs or T cells enriched from blood (not recorded which). The receptors stem from a man aged 50-59 years in a cohort exposed to, infected with or recovered from COVID-19 (not recorded which).

V gene TRBV2 combines with J gene TRBJ2-3; D perhaps matches TRBD1 (6 bases). CDR1 and CDR2 (germline): SNHLY, FYNNEI. V lost 7 bases, J lost 2 bases, and 16 bases lay in between. This CDR3 region has 15 residues. The CDR3 protein is CASKSDRPNTDTQYF. In DNA form, the CDR3 reads TGTGCCAGCAAGTCGGACAGACCTAACACAGATACGCAGTATTTT.

The V gene is TRBV14, the J gene TRBJ2-7; tentatively, D is TRBD1 (6 bases). Trimming cost V 3 bases and J 3 bases, with 12 bases left between them. Germline loops: CDR1 SGHDN, CDR2 FVKESK. The CDR3 consists of 14 residues. The CDR3 nucleotides read TGTGCCAGCAGCCAGAACAGGGTACTCTACGAGCAGTACTTC. Amino acid sequence: CASSQNRVLYEQYF.

The V and J genes are TRBV9 and TRBJ2-3, with TRBD2 identical over 9 bases. This CDR3 has 17 amino acids. The V gene's germline CDR1 is SGDLS and CDR2 YYNGEE. J lost 0 bases, V lost 0 bases, and 5 bases had no gene match. In DNA form, the CDR3 reads TGTGCCAGCAGCGTAGAGAGCGGGGGGTCTAGCACAGATACGCAGTATTTT. It encodes CASSVESGGSSTDTQYF.

CDR3 DNA sequence: TGTGCCAGCAGCTTACCAGGCCTCTACGAGCAGTACTTC. Its protein is CASSLPGLYEQYF. The rearrangement uses TRBV7-2 and TRBJ2-7; D ambiguous. Germline V gives CDR1 SGHTA, CDR2 FQGNSA. This CDR3 is built from 13 residues. With 2 bases removed from V and 3 bases from J, the gap between germline ends came to 8 bases.

The genes are TRBV5-4 and TRBJ1-4, with 7 nucleotides matching TRBD1. Germline CDR1 reads SGHNT; CDR2 reads YYREEE (reference sequence). The CDR3 extends over 18 amino acids. The junction had 17 bases not matched to a gene; V was cut back by 2 bases and J by 7 bases. CDR3 amino acids: CASSFPLTDRPFGEKLFF. CDR3 DNA sequence: TGTGCCAGCAGCTTCCCCTTAACGGACAGGCCTTTCGGTGAAAAACTGTTTTTT.

This chain connects TRBV18 to TRBJ2-1, with TRBD2 identical over 11 bases. The CDR3 contains 16 residues. Germline values: CDR1 KGHSH, CDR2 LQKENI. Losses at the gene ends were 3 bases for V and 10 bases for J; bases not matched to a gene: 11. CDR3 DNA: TGTGCCAGCTCACCCTGGACTAGCGGGCTGATGTTAGAGCAGTTCTTC. Residues: CASSPWTSGLMLEQFF.

The V call is TRBV7-2, the J call TRBJ2-1; D is uncertain. Per the germline V gene, CDR1 is SGHTA and CDR2 is FQGNSA. The V gene lost 2 bases and the J gene lost 9 bases, with 14 bases spanning the gap. The CDR3 runs 14 residues. The CDR3 protein is CASSLNRQDGEQFF. CDR3 in DNA: TGTGCCAGCAGCTTAAATCGGCAGGATGGTGAGCAGTTCTTC.

The chain couples TRBV28 to TRBJ2-1, with D possibly TRBD2 on 6 matching bases. Germline V gives CDR1 MDHEN, CDR2 SYDVKM. The V and J ends lost 2 bases and 6 bases respectively, with 11 bases between them. The CDR3 has 14 amino acids. CDR3 region: CASSLAGPFNEQFF. DNA for the CDR3: TGTGCCAGCAGTTTAGCGGGACCATTCAATGAGCAGTTCTTC.

The chain links TRBV19 to TRBJ2-3; D may be TRBD2 (5 bases). V lost 2 bases, J lost 0 bases, and 9 bases lay in between. The CDR3 spans 15 residues. In germline, CDR1 is LNHDA, CDR2 SQIVND (reference sequence). The CDR3 DNA follows: TGTGCCAGTAGTATAAGGAGGACTAGCACAGATACGCAGTATTTT. Translation gives CASSIRRTSTDTQYF.